Listed here are 15 T cell receptor beta chains from one sample, sequenced in a study of blood T cell repertoires in COVID-19. Profiled with immunoSEQ multiplex PCR; TCRdb holds only in-frame clones, not every one. The data contain about 220,000 clones, about 80% of them singletons. The sample taken for sequencing was peripheral blood. The receptors stem from an older woman with acute or convalescent COVID-19.

V and J are TRBV27 and TRBJ2-7; TRBD2 is a possible D gene (6 bases). The germline V gene encodes CDR1 MNHEY and CDR2 SMNVEV (reference sequence). The CDR3 is 13 amino acids. V gave up 0 bases and J gave up 5 bases, with 8 bases separating them. In nucleotides, the CDR3 is TGTGCCAGCAGTTTATCCCCGGGGGACGAGCAGTACTTC. Its translation: CASSLSPGDEQYF.

In the case of this clone: With a much larger clone just one base away, this may be a read error. The chain has TRBV6-1 and TRBJ1-2, with D unclear. The CDR3 runs to 14 residues. Germline CDR1 is MNHNS and CDR2 is SASEGT. The DNA for the CDR3 is TGTGCCAGCAGTGAATTGGCAGGTTCAGATGGCTACATCTTC. Translation gives CASSELAGSDGYIF.

This rearrangement joins TRBV5-4 to TRBJ2-3, with 9 nucleotides matching TRBD2. The CDR3 has 16 amino acids. Germline loops: CDR1 SGHNT, CDR2 YYREEE (reference sequence). Losses at the gene ends were 0 bases for V and 4 bases for J; bases not matched to a gene: 6. The CDR3 protein is CASSLAKRGAPDTQYF. Here the CDR3 DNA reads TGTGCCAGCAGCTTGGCCAAGCGGGGGGCCCCAGATACGCAGTATTTT.

This chain connects TRBV30 to TRBJ1-6, with TRBD1 as a possible D gene (5 bases). With 0 bases removed from V and 7 bases from J, the gap between germline ends came to 13 bases. The CDR3 is made up of 15 amino acids. In germline, CDR1 is GTSNPN, CDR2 SVGIG (reference sequence). CDR3: CAWSVRAGENSPLHF. In nucleotides, the CDR3 is TGTGCCTGGAGTGTACGGGCGGGGGAGAATTCACCCCTCCACTTT.

This chain links TRBV6-6 with TRBJ2-3; possible D gene TRBD2, 5 bases. This CDR3 comprises 15 residues. Trimming stripped 8 bases from V and 2 bases from J, with 17 bases between. The germline V gene has CDR1 MNHNY and CDR2 SVGAGI (reference sequence). The CDR3 protein is CASRTGVAITDTQYF. The CDR3 bases are TGTGCCAGCCGTACCGGGGTAGCTATCACAGATACGCAGTATTTT.

J is TRBJ2-1 and V is TRBV12-3 or TRBV12-4; the match to TRBD1 covers 9 bases. The J segment lost 8 bases and the V segment lost 4 bases, leaving 3 bases of the junction unmatched. The CDR3 totals 13 residues. The CDR3 spells CASSSGQGHEQFF. CDR3 bases: TGTGCCAGCAGTTCGGGACAGGGCCATGAGCAGTTCTTC.

This clone was seen only once. This chain joins TRBV6-5 and TRBJ1-4; D uncertain. V was shortened by 2 bases and J by 6 bases, with 13 bases between the two germline ends. Germline CDR1 MNHEY, CDR2 SVGAGI. The CDR3 runs 15 residues. The CDR3 region is CASSYGGLRDEKLFF. The CDR3, as DNA: TGTGCCAGCAGTTACGGAGGACTCAGAGATGAAAAACTGTTTTTT.

This chain uses TRBV19 with TRBJ2-2, with a weak D call TRBD1 (6 bases). Trimming took 5 bases from V and 6 from J, leaving 13 bases between them. CDR1 is LNHDA and CDR2 is SQIVND in the germline V gene (reference sequence). The CDR3 sequence is 14 residues long. The CDR3 loop reads CASSAQGVPGELFF. Here the CDR3 DNA reads TGTGCCAGTAGTGCACAGGGCGTCCCCGGGGAGCTGTTTTTT. The variable domain in full, completed from reference TRBV19 and TRBJ2-2, reads DGGITQSPKYLFRKEGQNVTLSCEQNLNHDAMYWYRQDPGQGLRLIYYSQIVNDFQKGDIAEGYSVSREKKESFPLTVTSAQKNPTAFYLCASSAQGVPGELFFGEGSRLTVL.

J is TRBJ2-1 and V is TRBV24-1, with 15 bases fitting TRBD2. CDR1 and CDR2 from the germline V gene are KGHDR and SFDVKD. The CDR3 loop spans 17 amino acids. J was trimmed by 3 bases and V by 3 bases; bases with no gene match: 2. The CDR3 region is CATSDGTSGGLYNEQFF. The CDR3 DNA reads TGTGCCACCAGTGATGGGACTAGCGGGGGGCTCTACAATGAGCAGTTCTTC.

This clone appeared a single time. The V call is TRBV5-6, the J call TRBJ1-6; weak D call: TRBD1 (6 bases). The V gene lost 4 bases and the J gene lost 6 bases, with 14 bases spanning the gap. Germline lookup yields CDR1 SGHDT and CDR2 YYEEEE. The CDR3 has 15 amino acids. The CDR3 here is CASSLTGRSNSPLHF. In DNA, the CDR3 is TGTGCCAGCAGCCTAACAGGGAGAAGTAATTCACCCCTCCACTTT.

The chain combines TRBV7-9 with TRBJ1-1; D is undetermined. The ends were cut back, 6 bases at V and 2 bases at J, with 13 bases in the middle. The CDR3 extends over 14 amino acids. Germline lookup yields CDR1 SEHNR and CDR2 FQNEAQ (reference sequence). The CDR3 coding sequence is TGTGCCAGCAGTCCAGATGGGAGTAACACTGAAGCTTTCTTT. This translates into CASSPDGSNTEAFF.

This clone was seen a few times. V and J are TRBV27 and TRBJ2-3, with TRBD2 identical over 16 bases. CDR3 length: 16 residues. CDR1 and CDR2 from the germline V gene are MNHEY and SMNVEV (reference sequence). With V trimmed by 6 bases and J by 4 bases, 4 bases remained unmatched. In DNA, the CDR3 is TGTGCCAGCAGGGGACTAGCGGGGGGGCGGCCAGATACGCAGTATTTT. It yields the protein CASRGLAGGRPDTQYF.

The chain has TRBV5-4 and TRBJ2-5, with TRBD2 matching 11 bases. This CDR3 region has 14 residues. Trimming cost V 5 bases and J 7 bases; bases outside gene matches: 7. Germline V gene data show CDR1 as SGHNT and CDR2 as YYREEE (reference sequence). The CDR3 loop is CASSYSGGGWTQYF. CDR3 DNA: TGTGCCAGCAGTTATAGCGGGGGGGGCTGGACCCAGTACTTC.

Points on this clone: Other DNA sequences in the sample encode the same CDR3. The V gene is TRBV7-3, the J gene TRBJ1-2; D may be TRBD1 (5 bases). This CDR3 contains 13 residues. Trimming removed 5 bases from V and 4 bases from J, with 11 bases in between. Per germline, CDR1 SGHTA and CDR2 FQGTGA. CDR3: CASSPGQGYGYTF. DNA for the CDR3: TGTGCCAGCAGCCCCGGGCAGGGCTATGGCTACACCTTC.

The rearrangement uses TRBV7-2 and TRBJ2-7; TRBD1 aligns across 7 bases. Germline assignment: CDR1 SGHTA and CDR2 FQGNSA. The CDR3 is 14 residues long. The V and J ends lost 4 bases and 6 bases, in that order; junction bases with no gene match: 9. The CDR3 coding sequence is TGTGCCAGCAGCTCGTGGGCAGGGGGTGGCGAGCAGTACTTC. Protein sequence: CASSSWAGGGEQYF.